This section outlines one TCR beta chain sequence together with its context. The entry originates in a study of blood T cell repertoires in COVID-19. Study-level information: COVID-19 samples, acute and convalescent, were from the United States, Italy and Spain. PBMCs, B-cell-depleted T cells, or T cells were the source of the cDNA or gDNA that made up the material.

Authors' processing steps: Amplification of reference gene primers provided the estimated nucleated cell counts. Repertoires were generated with immunoSEQ multiplex PCR, while TCRdb's copy carries only in-frame clones and drops some. The V and J calls and clone size come from that table; D and trimming were worked out from the DNA. The table records a few hundred thousand clones, roughly nine tenths of them present only once. V was pared by 0 bases and J by 3 bases, with 8 bases of the junction left unmatched. Per germline, CDR1 SGHRS and CDR2 YFSETQ. The CDR3 is 17 amino acids. The source is a woman in her thirties or forties who had recovered from COVID-19. The material sequenced was peripheral blood. V is TRBV5-1 and J is TRBJ1-5; 8 bases agree with TRBD1. The CDR3 spells CASSLGPAGQANQPQHF. CDR3 sequence (DNA): TGCGCCAGCAGCTTGGGGCCGGCGGGACAGGCCAATCAGCCCCAGCATTTT. Variable domain in full (rest from reference TRBV5-1 and TRBJ1-5): KAGVTQTPRYLIKTRGQQVTLSCSPISGHRSVSWYQQTPGQGLQFLFEYFSETQRNKGNFPGRFSGRQFSNSRSEMNVSTLELGDSALYLCASSLGPAGQANQPQHFGDGTRLSIL.